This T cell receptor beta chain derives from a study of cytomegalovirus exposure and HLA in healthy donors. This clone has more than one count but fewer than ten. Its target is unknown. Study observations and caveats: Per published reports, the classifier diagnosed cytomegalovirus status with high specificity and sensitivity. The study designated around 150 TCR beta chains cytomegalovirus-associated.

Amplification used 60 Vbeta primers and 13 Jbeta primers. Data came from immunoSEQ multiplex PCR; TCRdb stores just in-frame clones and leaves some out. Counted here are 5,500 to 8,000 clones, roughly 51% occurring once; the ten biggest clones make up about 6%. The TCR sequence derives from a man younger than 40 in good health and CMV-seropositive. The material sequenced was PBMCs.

CDR3 residues: CASSLATGSSDTQYF. DNA for the CDR3: TGCGCCAGCAGCTTGGCGACAGGGAGCAGCGATACGCAGTATTTT. This rearrangement joins TRBV5-1 to TRBJ2-3; 7 nucleotides line up with TRBD1. Germline loops: CDR1 SGHRS, CDR2 YFSETQ. Trimming removed 0 bases from V and 6 bases from J; junction bases left unmatched: 7. The CDR3 totals 15 residues.